Following are 30 T cell receptor beta chains from one sample sequenced in a study of shared clonotypes between healthy human individuals. Clones were read by immunoSEQ multiplex PCR, and TCRdb kept only the in-frame ones, dropping some. This sample yields over a million clones, of which about 80% are seen a single time; roughly 0.55% belongs to the top ten. The source material was memory CD4+ T cells from PBMCs. Described subset: CD45RA-negative fraction. The origin of the receptors is a man aged 18 to 30 in good health. Some clones in this sample may be carry-over from other donors' samples.

The J gene is TRBJ2-3, the V gene TRBV7-9; D might be TRBD2 (5 bases). Germline values: CDR1 SEHNR, CDR2 FQNEAQ (reference sequence). V dropped 5 bases and J dropped 3 bases, with 15 bases sitting between them. The CDR3 is 15 amino acids. The CDR3 region has the DNA TGTGCCAGCAGCCCAAGCCGGACTGTGACAGATACGCAGTATTTT. Amino acid sequence: CASSPSRTVTDTQYF.

This chain joins TRBV5-1 and TRBJ2-7; D may match TRBD1 or TRBD2 (5 bases each). Germline V gene lookup returns CDR1 SGHRS and CDR2 YFSETQ. This CDR3 region has 16 residues. The germline V and J ends were trimmed by 0 bases and 6 bases, with 19 bases remaining between them. Written as DNA, the CDR3 is TGCGCCAGCAGCTTGGGTCCCAGGGACCCTACGGGCGAGCAGTACTTC. This codes for CASSLGPRDPTGEQYF.

Turning to this clone: The sample carries other DNA sequences with the same CDR3. The chain carries TRBV28 and TRBJ1-5; the D gene is possibly TRBD1 (5 bases). CDR3 length: 16 residues. The germline CDR1 and CDR2 sequences are MDHEN and SYDVKM. The V end lost 1 base, the J end lost 1 base, and 11 bases lay between the germline ends. For the CDR3, the DNA is TGTGCCAGCAGTTTATTGAGAGGGGCCAGCAATCAGCCCCAGCATTTT. It specifies CASSLLRGASNQPQHF.

This clone was observed once. The chain recombines TRBV7-3 with TRBJ1-1; 9 bases map to TRBD1. Germline CDR1 and CDR2: SGHTA and FQGTGA. The CDR3 sequence is 12 residues long. The trim removed 5 bases at V and 10 bases at J, leaving 5 bases unmatched. The CDR3 nucleotides read TGTGCCAGCAGCCCGGGACAGGGATTAGCTTTCTTT. It translates to CASSPGQGLAFF.

The chain has TRBV15 and TRBJ2-7; TRBD2 matches at 14 bases. The CDR3 consists of 20 residues. After removal of 4 bases from V and 0 bases from J, the junction contained 14 bases not matched to a gene. Germline CDR1 LNHNV, CDR2 YYDKDF (reference sequence). In nucleotides, the CDR3 is TGTGCCACCAGCAATCATAAAGGACTAGCGGGAGGCCCGACCTCCTACGAGCAGTACTTC. It translates to CATSNHKGLAGGPTSYEQYF.

The V call is TRBV7-3, the J call TRBJ2-2; TRBD1 aligns across 11 bases. The CDR3 contains 17 residues. The germline gives CDR1 SGHTA, CDR2 FQGTGA. V shed 3 bases and J 0 bases; nucleotides not matched to a gene: 3. CDR3 bases: TGTGCCAGCAGCTTGGACAGGGGGCGATCGAACACCGGGGAGCTGTTTTTT. Translating gives CASSLDRGRSNTGELFF.

The chain carries TRBV7-2 and TRBJ2-3, with D maybe TRBD2 (6 bases). The germline gives CDR1 SGHTA, CDR2 FQGNSA. CDR3 length: 16 amino acids. V was shortened by 5 bases and J by 3 bases, with 18 bases between the two germline ends. CDR3 loop: CASSPFGRRETDTQYF. CDR3 coding DNA: TGTGCCAGCAGCCCTTTTGGCAGGAGGGAAACAGATACGCAGTATTTT.

This clone was detected ten times or more. The identical CDR3 is also encoded by other nucleotide sequences in the sample. The chain couples TRBV30 to TRBJ2-7, with TRBD2 identical over 9 bases. CDR1 GTSNPN and CDR2 SVGIG come from the germline V gene (reference sequence). V lost 0 bases to trimming and J lost 3 bases; unmatched junction nucleotides: 6. The CDR3 totals 15 residues. This chain's CDR3 is CAWSVRREGFYEQYF. CDR3 in DNA: TGTGCCTGGAGTGTACGGCGGGAGGGCTTCTACGAGCAGTACTTC. The full variable domain, in which reference TRBV30 and TRBJ2-7 provide the parts outside the CDR3, is SQTIHQWPATLVQPVGSPLSLECTVEGTSNPNLYWYRQAAGRGLQLLFYSVGIGQISSEVPQNLSASRPQDRQFILSSKKLLLSDSGFYLCAWSVRREGFYEQYFGPGTRLTVT.

This rearrangement joins TRBV18 to TRBJ1-1; 7 bases align to TRBD1. Trimming at V came to 1 base and at J to 4 bases, leaving 6 bases not matched to a gene. The CDR3 spans 15 residues. CDR1 and CDR2 (germline): KGHSH, LQKENI. The CDR3 region has the DNA TGTGCCAGCTCACCACTGCAGGGGGGGATCACTGAAGCTTTCTTT. Translation gives CASSPLQGGITEAFF.

The chain recombines TRBV2 with TRBJ1-5; D not resolved. Between the trimmed V and J ends, which lost 7 bases and 5 bases, there was a span of 18 bases. The CDR3 is made up of 15 amino acids. Germline CDR1 and CDR2: SNHLY and FYNNEI. The CDR3 DNA reads TGTGCCAGCACCTTGAGTCAGAGTAACTATCAGCCCCAGCATTTT. Translation gives CASTLSQSNYQPQHF.

V gene TRBV7-2 combines with J gene TRBJ2-1; 8 bases fit TRBD1. The germline gives CDR1 SGHTA, CDR2 FQGNSA. V was pared by 4 bases and J by 3 bases, with 5 bases of the junction left unmatched. The CDR3 loop spans 15 amino acids. The CDR3 DNA is TGTGCCAGCAGCTACGACAGGGGCGTCTACAATGAGCAGTTCTTC. It is translated as CASSYDRGVYNEQFF.

The chain combines TRBV27 with TRBJ2-1; the match to TRBD2 covers 8 bases. Per the germline V gene, CDR1 is MNHEY and CDR2 is SMNVEV (reference sequence). Trimming removed 5 bases from V and 6 bases from J; junction bases left unmatched: 9. The CDR3 runs 15 residues. In nucleotides, the CDR3 is TGTGCCAGCAGTACTCGGGAGGGCCGGGTCAATGAGCAGTTCTTC. Translation gives CASSTREGRVNEQFF.

The chain carries TRBV27 and TRBJ2-2; 7 bases line up with TRBD1. The CDR3 loop spans 13 amino acids. Germline CDR1 and CDR2: MNHEY and SMNVEV (reference sequence). V dropped 7 bases and J dropped 6; count of bases not matched to a gene: 5. The CDR3 spells CASKKGAAGELFF. In DNA, the CDR3 is TGTGCCAGCAAAAAGGGGGCCGCCGGGGAGCTGTTTTTT.

This clone was counted between two and nine times. The chain is built from TRBV4-3 and TRBJ2-6; weak D call: TRBD1 (5 bases). CDR3 size: 16 residues. V was clipped by 0 bases and J by 1 base, with 7 bases between them. CDR1 and CDR2 (germline): LGHNA, YSLEER. CDR3 in DNA: TGCGCCAGCAGCCAAGATAAGGGGTCTGGGGCCAACGTCCTGACTTTC. It codes for CASSQDKGSGANVLTF.

V is TRBV6-4 and J is TRBJ1-1; no reliable D call. In germline, CDR1 is MRHNA, CDR2 SNTAGT. V lost 7 bases and J 1 base, leaving 10 bases between the germline ends. The CDR3 has 13 residues. CDR3 in amino acids: CASKKEENTEAFF. As DNA, the CDR3 is TGTGCCAGCAAGAAAGAGGAGAACACTGAAGCTTTCTTT.

This clone was found a few times. This chain uses TRBV4-1 with TRBJ1-3, with no clear D. With 2 bases removed from V and 0 bases from J, the gap between germline ends came to 8 bases. Germline CDR1 is MGHRA and CDR2 is YSYEKL. The CDR3 runs 15 residues. The CDR3 region has the DNA TGCGCCAGCAGCCAAAGCCCGAGCTCTGGAAACACCATATATTTT. It translates to CASSQSPSSGNTIYF.

This chain connects TRBV27 to TRBJ2-7; D is perhaps TRBD1 (6 bases). The V end lost 6 bases, the J end lost 3 bases, and 15 bases lay between the germline ends. This CDR3 has 14 amino acids. Germline V gives CDR1 MNHEY, CDR2 SMNVEV (reference sequence). CDR3 nucleotides: TGTGCCAGCAGGGGGGCCGTGCCTTACTACGAGCAGTACTTC. Translating gives CASRGAVPYYEQYF.

The gene calls are TRBV30 and TRBJ1-3; no reliable D call. V was cut by 4 bases and J by 10 bases, with 14 bases left in between. In germline, CDR1 is GTSNPN, CDR2 SVGIG (reference sequence). This CDR3 region has 12 residues. CDR3 nucleotides: TGTGCCTGGACAGCAAGGGATGGAACCATATATTTT. This encodes CAWTARDGTIYF.

The chain couples TRBV10-3 to TRBJ2-1; perhaps TRBD2 as D (6 bases). The CDR3 loop spans 15 amino acids. V lost 3 bases to trimming and J lost 6 bases, with 15 bases between them. The germline V gene encodes CDR1 ENHRY and CDR2 SYGVKD. The CDR3 spells CAISDLREKGNEQFF. The CDR3 nucleotides read TGTGCCATCAGTGATCTCCGGGAGAAGGGCAATGAGCAGTTCTTC.

This clone was counted a single time. The CDR3 DNA is TGTGCCAGCAGCTTAGGGGGACAGACAACCTACGAGCAGTACTTC. It specifies CASSLGGQTTYEQYF. The chain combines TRBV7-2 with TRBJ2-5; 7 bases fit TRBD1. The J call may be faulty, since TRBJ2-7 better matches the DNA end. CDR3 length equals 15 residues. The germline V gene encodes CDR1 SGHTA and CDR2 FQGNSA.

This clone was recorded at least ten times. The J gene is TRBJ2-7, the V gene TRBV30; maybe TRBD1 (6 bases). Germline CDR1 reads GTSNPN; CDR2 reads SVGIG (reference sequence). The CDR3 contains 12 residues. Between the trimmed V and J ends, which lost 4 bases and 3 bases, there was a span of 10 bases. CDR3 protein: CAWNSGDYEQYF. The CDR3 nucleotides read TGTGCCTGGAATTCAGGGGACTACGAGCAGTACTTC.

This chain uses TRBV27 with TRBJ2-2, with 11 positions matching TRBD1. Germline CDR1 MNHEY, CDR2 SMNVEV (reference sequence). V lost 1 base and J lost 6; bases outside the gene matches: 7. The CDR3 is 17 amino acids. The CDR3 is CASSLLGQGGLAGELFF. For the CDR3, the DNA is TGTGCCAGCAGTTTATTGGGACAGGGGGGACTCGCCGGGGAGCTGTTTTTT.

The chain uses TRBV9 and TRBJ2-3; 11 bases align to TRBD2. CDR1 is SGDLS, CDR2 YYNGEE, per germline. V lost 3 bases, J lost 5 bases, and 8 bases stayed unmatched. CDR3 length equals 16 residues. The CDR3 DNA reads TGTGCCAGCAGCGGAAATAGCGGGAGGGCCATAGATACGCAGTATTTT. Translating gives CASSGNSGRAIDTQYF.

The V gene is TRBV19, the J gene TRBJ2-3, with a possible D match to TRBD1 (6 bases). Germline CDR1 is LNHDA and CDR2 is SQIVND (reference sequence). There are 14 residues in the CDR3. V lost 5 bases, J lost 2 bases, and 11 bases lay in between. The DNA for the CDR3 is TGTGCCAGTAGTTACAGGGTGTTCACAGATACGCAGTATTTT. Its translation is CASSYRVFTDTQYF.

This clone was observed many times. J is TRBJ2-1 and V is TRBV19; 7 nucleotides align to TRBD2. Looked up from germline, CDR1 is LNHDA and CDR2 is SQIVND (reference sequence). J was trimmed by 12 bases and V by 5 bases; bases with no gene match: 10. CDR3 length equals 13 residues. The CDR3 DNA reads as TGTGCCAGTAGTGCCGGGACTAAAGTTTCGCAGTTCTTC. This translates into CASSAGTKVSQFF.

This sequence joins TRBV2 and TRBJ2-6, with 10 bases aligning to TRBD1. This CDR3 contains 17 residues. With 4 bases clipped from V and 1 base from J, the junction kept 4 bases outside the gene matches. Germline V gene lookup returns CDR1 SNHLY and CDR2 FYNNEI. CDR3: CASSGDRGGSGANVLTF. The CDR3 DNA reads as TGTGCCAGCAGTGGGGACAGGGGAGGTTCTGGGGCCAACGTCCTGACTTTC.

This clone has a handful of counts. The gene calls are TRBV6-1 and TRBJ2-3; D possibly matches TRBD1 or TRBD2 (5 bases each). The CDR3 totals 15 residues. V gave up 7 bases and J gave up 0 bases, with 14 bases separating them. Germline loops: CDR1 MNHNS, CDR2 SASEGT. CDR3 bases: TGTGCCAGCACCTTGGGACCCGCGAGCACAGATACGCAGTATTTT. Translation gives CASTLGPASTDTQYF.

This sequence joins TRBV28 and TRBJ2-5, with D uncertain. This CDR3 has 13 residues. CDR1 and CDR2 (germline): MDHEN, SYDVKM. V was cut by 3 bases and J by 5 bases, with 10 bases left in between. CDR3 amino acids: CASSFNLGETQYF. CDR3 DNA: TGTGCCAGCAGTTTTAATCTAGGGGAGACCCAGTACTTC.

A remark on this clone: A far larger clone differs by one base, so this is likely a read error. Additional DNA sequences in this sample encode the identical CDR3. The chain has TRBV28 and TRBJ2-3, with TRBD2 matching over 8 bases. The length of the CDR3 is 16 residues. The V and J ends lost 4 bases and 9 bases, in that order; junction bases with no gene match: 15. The germline V gene encodes CDR1 MDHEN and CDR2 SYDVKM. In DNA, the CDR3 is TGTGCCAGCAGTTCCGGGACCAGCGGGAGACTCGTCACGCAGTATTTT. This codes for CASSSGTSGRLVTQYF.

The chain recombines TRBV28 with TRBJ1-2; 7 bases map to TRBD1. Germline loops: CDR1 MDHEN, CDR2 SYDVKM. With 6 bases clipped from V and 8 bases from J, the junction kept 18 bases outside the gene matches. There are 16 residues in the CDR3. CDR3: CASSTSGQAANWGYTF. CDR3 in DNA: TGTGCCAGCAGCACTTCCGGACAGGCTGCTAATTGGGGCTACACCTTC.